This T cell receptor beta chain was retrieved from a study of T-cell reconstitution after alpha-beta-depleted transplantation in children. Study findings and constraints: After one year, T-cell counts and TCRbeta diversity mostly came from new T cells. Several hundred expanded graft clones reportedly were the source of alpha-beta T cells about two months after transplant. Certain patients had high TCRbeta diversity at day 60, and it came from recipient T cells and thymic progenitors that survived.

The library targeted TCRbeta and was prepared with unique molecular identifiers. TCRdb ran MiXCR on the PCR reads and lists one entry per CDR3 protein. This sample has about 200,000 distinct CDR3 sequences, with about 7% found just once. Germline V lookup: CDR1 DFQATT, CDR2 SNEGSKA (reference sequence). The CDR3 runs to 15 residues. J gave up 3 bases and V 5 bases, and 9 bases lay outside the gene matches. The table lists this clonotype with a few counts. Its specificity is unknown. Sequencing used PBMCs, obtained before TCRalphabeta/CD19-depleted stem cell transplant. The sequence was obtained from a boy younger than 10 with acute lymphoblastic leukemia, due to receive a stem cell transplant. The chain recombines TRBV20-1 with TRBJ2-7; 11 nucleotides match TRBD2. For the CDR3, the DNA is TGCAGTGCTGTACGTGGAACTAGCGGGAGCTACGAGCAGTACTTC. It yields the protein CSAVRGTSGSYEQYF.